These 27 T cell receptor beta chains were all obtained from the same sample, sequenced in a study of human T cells and chemical hapten exposure. One entry per CDR3 protein results from TCRdb running MiXCR on the RACE reads. The sample yields 130,000 or so distinct CDR3 sequences, 9% to 10% seen once. The time point was: healthy volunteer bleed at 2 weeks. Unfractionated whole blood yielded total RNA. What was sequenced was whole blood. These receptors were obtained from a male donor in good health. Some clones in this sample may be carry-over from other donors' samples.

The chain combines TRBV7-3 with TRBJ2-3; weak D call: TRBD1 (5 bases). Germline CDR1 reads SGHTA; CDR2 reads FQGTGA. There are 15 residues in the CDR3. V lost 6 bases to trimming and J lost 7 bases, with 20 bases between them. The CDR3, as DNA: TGTGCCAGCAGGGGGTCGGTGGACACACACCATACGCAGTATTTT. Amino acid sequence: CASRGSVDTHHTQYF.

As regards this clonotype: A much larger clone is a single base away; this may be a read error. This chain joins TRBV27 and TRBJ1-6; 7 bases align to TRBD1. From germline, CDR1 is MNHEY and CDR2 SMNVEV (reference sequence). This CDR3 contains 19 residues. Losses at the gene ends were 3 bases for V and 0 bases for J; bases not matched to a gene: 11. The CDR3 region is CASSFQGQVPSSYNSPLHF. CDR3 DNA: TGTGCCAGCAGTTTCCAAGGACAGGTCCCATCCTCCTATAATTCACCCCTCCACTTT.

This clonotype was found many times. The DNA for the CDR3 is TGTGCCACCAGCAGAGATGGCAGGGAAGCTTTCTTT. Translated, it gives CATSRDGREAFF. The gene calls are TRBV15 and TRBJ1-1; the D is unclear. V dropped 0 bases and J dropped 8 bases, with 7 bases sitting between them. CDR1 LNHNV and CDR2 YYDKDF come from the germline V gene (reference sequence). This CDR3 is 12 amino acids long.

This chain joins TRBV18 and TRBJ1-1; 7 bases agree with TRBD1. Losses at the gene ends were 4 bases for V and 4 bases for J; bases not matched to a gene: 6. The CDR3 totals 14 residues. Germline CDR1 KGHSH, CDR2 LQKENI. The CDR3 DNA sequence: TGTGCCAGCTCACTAAGCCGGGACAGCACTGAAGCTTTCTTT. As protein: CASSLSRDSTEAFF.

The chain joins TRBV27 to TRBJ2-5; 10 bases line up with TRBD2. The J segment lost 4 bases and the V segment lost 2 bases, leaving 13 bases of the junction unmatched. The CDR3 extends over 18 amino acids. Germline V gene data show CDR1 as MNHEY and CDR2 as SMNVEV (reference sequence). CDR3 in DNA: TGTGCCAGCAGTTTAACCCCTTCGGAGCGGGGGGGCCGAGAGACCCAGTACTTC. Translation gives CASSLTPSERGGRETQYF.

The chain employs TRBV7-2 and TRBJ1-6; 7 nucleotides align to TRBD1. Germline V gene sequence: CDR1 SGHTA, CDR2 FQGNSA. The J segment lost 3 bases and the V segment lost 2 bases, leaving 1 base of the junction unmatched. The CDR3 contains 15 residues. The CDR3 loop is CASSLNRGYNSPLHF. The CDR3 DNA sequence: TGTGCCAGCAGCTTAAACAGGGGCTATAATTCACCCCTCCACTTT.

The rearrangement uses TRBV9 and TRBJ1-2; no definite D call. Germline-derived CDR1 and CDR2 are SGDLS and YYNGEE. The V end was cut by 0 bases, the J end by 1 base, with 4 bases between. This CDR3 region has 13 residues. This CDR3 is CASSVESNYGYTF. The CDR3 DNA sequence: TGTGCCAGCAGCGTAGAGAGTAACTATGGCTACACCTTC.

As regards this clonotype: A much larger clone differs from this one at a single base, so this may be a read error. CDR3 sequence: CVSSRTGLGNQPQHF. The CDR3 nucleotides read TGTGTCAGCAGTCGCACAGGGTTGGGCAATCAGCCCCAGCATTTT. The chain carries TRBV6-5 and TRBJ1-5; possible D gene TRBD1, 6 bases. The germline V gene has CDR1 MNHEY and CDR2 SVGAGI. This CDR3 is built from 15 residues.

The V call is TRBV30, the J call TRBJ2-2, with D possibly being TRBD2 (6 bases). V was cut by 2 bases and J by 8 bases, with 12 bases left in between. CDR3 size: 13 residues. Germline V gene lookup returns CDR1 GTSNPN and CDR2 SVGIG (reference sequence). The CDR3 DNA is TGTGCCTGGAGTCCCGTGGAGGGGGGGGAGCTGTTTTTT. Protein: CAWSPVEGGELFF.

In its sample, this clonotype was seen many times. The V call is TRBV29-1, the J call TRBJ1-1, with D possibly matching TRBD1 (5 bases). In germline, CDR1 is SQVTM, CDR2 ANQGSEA. Trimming took off 5 bases at V and 0 bases at J, with 10 bases between the two ends. CDR3 size: 13 residues. CDR3 residues: CSVMGPLNTEAFF. The CDR3, as DNA: TGCAGCGTTATGGGGCCTTTGAACACTGAAGCTTTCTTT.

This clonotype was detected a few times. The chain couples TRBV10-3 to TRBJ1-1; the D is unclear. There are 12 residues in the CDR3. The V and J ends lost 2 bases and 7 bases respectively, with 8 bases between them. CDR1 and CDR2 from the germline V gene are ENHRY and SYGVKD. CDR3 sequence: CAISEVGGEAFF. CDR3 DNA: TGTGCCATCAGTGAGGTGGGAGGTGAAGCTTTCTTT.

This clonotype was counted at least ten times. The chain couples TRBV11-2 to TRBJ1-3; 8 positions agree with TRBD1. The CDR3 has 15 residues. Germline V gene data show CDR1 as SGHAT and CDR2 as FQNNGV. V lost 4 bases and J lost 0; bases outside the gene matches: 2. CDR3 sequence reads: CASSSTGGSGNTIYF. CDR3 sequence (DNA): TGTGCCAGCAGCTCAACAGGGGGCTCTGGAAACACCATATATTTT.

This clonotype was seen ten or more times. This rearrangement joins TRBV6-5 to TRBJ2-2; 9 positions agree with TRBD1. Germline CDR1 is MNHEY and CDR2 is SVGAGI. This CDR3 is built from 15 residues. Germline trimming cut 7 bases from V and 4 bases from J; bases unmatched to any gene: 7. CDR3 coding DNA: TGTGCCAGCAATTCGGGACAGGGCGCCACCGGGGAGCTGTTTTTT. Protein product: CASNSGQGATGELFF.

Regarding this clonotype: A much more abundant neighbour one base away suggests this may be a read error. The chain carries TRBV11-2 and TRBJ1-1; D is perhaps TRBD1 (6 bases). The germline gives CDR1 SGHAT, CDR2 FQNNGV. Trimming pared 9 bases from V and 3 bases from J, leaving 14 bases between. The CDR3 extends over 13 amino acids. The CDR3 reads CARSGRQDTEAFF. Written as DNA, the CDR3 is TGTGCCAGAAGCGGCCGACAGGACACTGAAGCTTTCTTT.

The table lists this clonotype with a few counts. The CDR3 here is CASTTGQGVGEKLFF. CDR3 coding DNA: TGTGCCAGCACCACAGGACAGGGGGTAGGAGAAAAACTGTTTTTT. The chain has TRBV11-2 and TRBJ1-4; 10 nucleotides align to TRBD1. The CDR3 has 15 residues. The V segment lost 7 bases and the J segment 8 bases; nucleotides outside the gene matches: 10. Germline values: CDR1 SGHAT, CDR2 FQNNGV.

This clonotype was observed a handful of times. J is TRBJ2-1 and V is TRBV10-3; TRBD2 agrees at 14 bases. J was trimmed by 4 bases and V by 3 bases; bases with no gene match: 8. The CDR3 has 18 residues. The germline V gene has CDR1 ENHRY and CDR2 SYGVKD. As DNA, the CDR3 is TGTGCCATCAGTGATTGGGAGACTAGCGGGAGGGGATACAATGAGCAGTTCTTC. Amino acids: CAISDWETSGRGYNEQFF.

This clonotype was detected ten times or more. The V and J genes are TRBV20-1 and TRBJ2-7; D tentatively fits TRBD1 or TRBD2 (5 bases each). V shed 6 bases and J shed 0 bases, with 21 bases lying between them. The CDR3 consists of 16 residues. Per the germline V gene, CDR1 is DFQATT and CDR2 is SNEGSKA (reference sequence). The CDR3 DNA is TGCAGTGCGGGACCTAACTCGGGGAGACTCTCCTACGAGCAGTACTTC. This codes for CSAGPNSGRLSYEQYF.

This clonotype was detected only a few times. The chain carries TRBV7-2 and TRBJ1-5, with 8 bases lining up with TRBD1. J gave up 11 bases and V 4 bases, and 19 bases lay outside the gene matches. The germline CDR1 and CDR2 sequences are SGHTA and FQGNSA. This CDR3 comprises 17 residues. CDR3 nucleotides: TGTGCCAGCAGCTCCAAACCCGACAGGGGACTTCGAGGGGCCCAGCATTTT. This gives the protein CASSSKPDRGLRGAQHF.

This clonotype was detected only a few times. The chain recombines TRBV9 with TRBJ2-2, with 9 nucleotides matching TRBD1. The J segment lost 7 bases and the V segment lost 5 bases, leaving 3 bases of the junction unmatched. The germline gives CDR1 SGDLS, CDR2 YYNGEE. The CDR3 runs 13 residues. The chain's CDR3 is CASRGQGGGELFF. CDR3 nucleotide sequence: TGTGCCAGCAGGGGACAGGGAGGCGGGGAGCTGTTTTTT.

This clonotype was counted only a few times. As DNA, the CDR3 is TGCGCCAGCAGCCAAGGGCGTAGCGGGGCATCCGAGCAGTACTTC. Amino acids: CASSQGRSGASEQYF. This chain uses TRBV4-1 with TRBJ2-7; TRBD2 matches 8 bases. V dropped 1 base and J dropped 6; count of bases not matched to a gene: 8. The CDR3 loop spans 15 amino acids. Germline CDR1 and CDR2: MGHRA and YSYEKL.

This clonotype was found many times. The rearrangement links TRBV9 to TRBJ1-1, with unresolved D. Germline loops: CDR1 SGDLS, CDR2 YYNGEE. Trimming shortened V by 0 bases and J by 0 bases, and 9 bases separated the two germline ends. This CDR3 spans 15 amino acids. CDR3 DNA: TGTGCCAGCAGCGTAGCCTCCGGCCTGAACACTGAAGCTTTCTTT. Protein: CASSVASGLNTEAFF. Filled out from reference TRBV9 and TRBJ1-1, the complete variable domain reads DSGVTQTPKHLITATGQRVTLRCSPRSGDLSVYWYQQSLDQGLQFLIQYYNGEERAKGNILERFSAQQFPDLHSELNLSSLELGDSALYFCASSVASGLNTEAFFGQGTRLTVV.

This clonotype has more than one count but fewer than ten. This chain joins TRBV20-1 and TRBJ2-3, with 8 nucleotides matching TRBD2. The CDR3 totals 13 residues. V lost 5 bases, J lost 4 bases, and 5 bases stayed unmatched. Germline values: CDR1 DFQATT, CDR2 SNEGSKA (reference sequence). CDR3: CSARGGGADTQYF. In DNA form, the CDR3 reads TGCAGTGCTCGGGGGGGCGGTGCAGATACGCAGTATTTT.

This clonotype showed up just once. Without the conserved terminal phenylalanine or tryptophan, this CDR3 likely stems from a read error. The chain uses TRBV10-3 and TRBJ2-7; D tentatively fits TRBD1 or TRBD2 (5 bases each). Looked up from germline, CDR1 is ENHRY and CDR2 is SYGVKD. The CDR3 consists of 11 residues. Trimming took 6 bases from V and 6 from J, leaving 9 bases between them. In DNA, the CDR3 is TGTGCCATCAGCAGGGAGCGCGAGCAGTACTCC. This sequence encodes CAISREREQYS.

V usage is TRBV19 and J usage is TRBJ1-2; TRBD1 agrees at 9 bases. The trim removed 5 bases at V and 6 bases at J, leaving 10 bases unmatched. Per the germline V gene, CDR1 is LNHDA and CDR2 is SQIVND (reference sequence). The CDR3 is 15 residues long. This CDR3 is CASSLGQGMADGYTF. The DNA of the CDR3 is TGTGCCAGTAGTCTAGGACAGGGGATGGCGGATGGCTACACCTTC.

This chain uses TRBV21-1 with TRBJ1-2; the listed D gene, TRBD1, was not tested against the DNA. TRBV21-1 is classified as a pseudogene. This CDR3 has 12 amino acids. The DNA of the CDR3 is TGTGCCACCCAGGCAGGGGCACAGGGCTACACCTTC. Its protein product is CATQAGAQGYTF.

V is TRBV29-1 and J is TRBJ2-2; no firm D call. The ends were cut back, 1 base at V and 7 bases at J, with 10 bases in the middle. CDR1 SQVTM and CDR2 ANQGSEA come from the germline V gene. The CDR3 is 13 residues long. The CDR3 DNA reads TGCAGCGTTGAAGTTTCGGGTTTCGGGGAGCTGTTTTTT. This encodes CSVEVSGFGELFF.

This clonotype has just a few counts. This chain uses TRBV20-1 with TRBJ1-1, with D maybe TRBD1 (6 bases). This CDR3 spans 13 amino acids. Germline V gives CDR1 DFQATT, CDR2 SNEGSKA (reference sequence). V was shortened by 5 bases and J by 1 base, with 11 bases between the two germline ends. The CDR3 sequence is CSAEQGWNTEAFF. DNA of the CDR3: TGCAGTGCTGAACAGGGCTGGAACACTGAAGCTTTCTTT.